This T cell receptor (beta chain) was recorded in a study of blood T cell repertoires in COVID-19. Methods used by the authors: Using reference gene primer amplification, nucleated cell counts were estimated. Clones were read by immunoSEQ multiplex PCR, and TCRdb kept only the in-frame ones, dropping some. That table supplies the V and J calls and clone size; D and trimming were determined from the DNA. Found here are a few hundred thousand clones, around 88% of them singletons; the top ten hold about an eighth. V dropped 1 base and J dropped 1 base, with 10 bases sitting between them. The CDR3 sequence is 15 residues long. Germline V gives CDR1 LNHDA, CDR2 SQIVND (reference sequence).

The TCR originated in a woman aged 70-85 years with COVID-19, enrolled during active disease. The sample comprised peripheral blood. The genes are TRBV19 and TRBJ1-1, with D possibly matching TRBD1 (6 bases). The DNA of the CDR3 is TGTGCCAGTAGTATAGGGGGGGGCTCGAACACTGAAGCTTTCTTT. Its translation: CASSIGGGSNTEAFF.